Below, 3 T cell receptor beta chains from the same sample are listed, as sequenced in a study of shared clonotypes between healthy human individuals. Naivety among CD8 cells was defined by CD45RO negativity and positive CCR7 selection, thereby excluding terminally differentiated effector memory CD45RA+ cells. Method: immunoSEQ multiplex PCR; TCRdb's copy keeps in-frame clones and lacks some. The sample carries about 2.1 million clones, around 95% recorded once. Sequencing used naive CD8+ T cells from PBMCs. These receptors came from a man aged 18 to 29 in good health. Some clones in this sample may be carry-over from other donors' samples.

As DNA, the CDR3 is TGTGCCAGCAGTTCCCCGGGACAGGGTACATATAGCAATCAGCCCCAGCATTTT. It translates to CASSSPGQGTYSNQPQHF. The rearrangement joins TRBV28 to TRBJ1-5, with TRBD1 matching over 9 bases. There are 18 residues in the CDR3. CDR1 is MDHEN and CDR2 is SYDVKM in the germline V gene. With V trimmed by 4 bases and J by 0 bases, 10 bases remained unmatched.

The J gene is TRBJ1-2, the V gene TRBV9, with 7 bases fitting TRBD1. This CDR3 has 12 residues. V shed 4 bases and J 6 bases; nucleotides not matched to a gene: 3. The germline CDR1 and CDR2 sequences are SGDLS and YYNGEE. CDR3 amino acids: CASSSGTDGYTF. The CDR3 bases are TGTGCCAGCAGCTCCGGGACAGATGGCTACACCTTC.

The V and J genes are TRBV7-9 and TRBJ2-1, with TRBD2 matching over 7 bases. V trimming: 4 bases; J trimming: 9 bases; junction bases outside the gene matches: 15. The CDR3 has 16 residues. The germline CDR1 and CDR2 sequences are SEHNR and FQNEAQ (reference sequence). CDR3 residues: CASSSGEGTVISEQFF. CDR3 DNA sequence: TGTGCCAGCAGCTCCGGGGAGGGTACGGTAATCAGTGAGCAGTTCTTC.